Listed below are T cell receptor beta chains from one sample, sequenced in a study of T-cell memory formation after mild COVID-19. MiXCR, run by TCRdb on the 5' RACE reads, gives a single entry per CDR3 protein. The sample lists hundreds of thousands of distinct CDR3 sequences, about 16% occurring once. Sequencing input: PBMCs or a T cell subset sorted from them (not recorded which). Every receptor here comes from a man aged 18 to 35 who had mild COVID-19 (a few samples of this study predate the infection). Cell type and time point are not known. Each CDR3 is given with its conserved first and last residue. Fields, in order: J gene, V gene, D gene, clone size, CDR3 protein, CDR3 DNA. D genes are given only for firm matches. Size is stated for part of the rows, as once, few or many counts, or as a class when the clone is expanded.

TRBJ2-1,TRBV2,NA,few,CASSSTDNEQFF,TGTGCCAGCAGCTCGACAGACAATGAGCAGTTCTTC
TRBJ2-3,TRBV4-1,NA,NA,CASSQEAGATDTQYF,TGCGCCAGCAGCCAAGAGGCGGGGGCCACAGATACGCAGTATTTT
TRBJ2-2,TRBV7-9,NA,NA,CASSSYRTVAAGELFF,TGTGCCAGCAGCTCCTATAGAACGGTAGCGGCCGGGGAGCTGTTTTTT
TRBJ2-5,TRBV4-1,NA,few,CASSQGRTVQETQYF,TGCGCCAGCAGCCAGGGGAGGACGGTCCAAGAGACCCAGTACTTC
TRBJ1-3,TRBV6-1,NA,NA,CASRPRPFSGNTIYF,TGTGCCAGCAGGCCAAGACCGTTCTCTGGAAACACCATATATTTT
TRBJ2-7,TRBV20-1,TRBD2,NA,CSARVASGRLSYEQYF,TGCAGTGCTAGAGTGGCTAGCGGGCGGCTCTCCTACGAGCAGTACTTC
TRBJ2-1,TRBV20-1,TRBD1,few,CSARRSRGPTNEQFF,TGCAGTGCTAGGCGGTCCAGGGGGCCGACCAATGAGCAGTTCTTC
TRBJ2-3,TRBV24-1,TRBD1,NA,CATSDYPQGARDTQYF,TGTGCCACCAGTGATTATCCGCAGGGGGCGAGGGATACGCAGTATTTT
TRBJ2-7,TRBV12-3/TRBV12-4,TRBD2,NA,CASSPPRGGGADEQYF,TGTGCCAGCAGCCCCCCCCGGGGCGGGGGGGCCGACGAGCAGTACTTC
TRBJ2-1,TRBV20-1,TRBD2,NA,CSIRGDLSYNEQFF,TGCAGTATTCGGGGGGATCTCTCCTACAATGAGCAGTTCTTC
TRBJ2-3,TRBV4-2,NA,few,CASSQTGTQGAQYF,TGTGCCAGCAGCCAAACCGGGACCCAAGGTGCGCAGTATTTT
TRBJ2-5,TRBV7-6,TRBD2,NA,CASSLGTSALERETQYF,TGTGCCAGCAGCTTGGGAACTAGCGCCCTAGAAAGGGAGACCCAGTACTTC
TRBJ2-3,TRBV6-5,TRBD2,few,CASSRGRGRGTDTQYF,TGTGCCAGCAGCCGCGGGAGGGGCCGGGGCACAGATACGCAGTATTTT
TRBJ1-5,TRBV6-2/TRBV6-3,TRBD1,NA,CASSPGQGGFNQPQHF,TGTGCCAGCAGTCCCGGACAGGGGGGGTTCAATCAGCCCCAGCATTTT
TRBJ2-2,TRBV7-2,NA,NA,CASSSRSNTGELFF,TGTGCCAGCAGCTCCAGGTCGAACACCGGGGAGCTGTTTTTT
TRBJ2-7,TRBV5-1,NA,NA,CASSLIAGLRSYEQYF,TGCGCCAGCAGCTTGATTGCGGGACTGCGCTCCTACGAGCAGTACTTC
TRBJ1-1,TRBV6-5,TRBD1,NA,CASRRDRVLDTEAFF,TGTGCCAGCAGGCGGGACAGGGTTCTGGACACTGAAGCTTTCTTT
TRBJ1-2,TRBV7-9,NA,NA,CASSSSPYGYTF,TGTGCCAGCAGCTCCTCCCCCTATGGCTACACCTTC
TRBJ2-7,TRBV13,TRBD1,many,CASRGGTGVFYEQYF,TGTGCCAGCAGAGGAGGGACAGGAGTATTCTACGAGCAGTACTTC
TRBJ2-7,TRBV11-2,NA,few,CASRVSGPYEQYF,TGTGCCAGCCGGGTTTCGGGTCCCTACGAGCAGTACTTC
TRBJ2-5,TRBV6-6,TRBD2,NA,CASSYPRTSGALYQETQYF,TGTGCCAGCAGTTACCCTCGGACTAGCGGGGCCTTGTACCAAGAGACCCAGTACTTC
TRBJ2-1,TRBV18,TRBD1,few,CASSASGTGGRNEQFF,TGTGCCAGCTCGGCTTCCGGGACAGGGGGTAGAAATGAGCAGTTCTTC
TRBJ1-2,TRBV3-1,NA,NA,CASSQLGEIYGYTF,TGTGCCAGCAGCCAGTTGGGGGAGATCTATGGCTACACCTTC
TRBJ1-1,TRBV19,NA,NA,CASSMGGDRTEAFF,TGTGCCAGTAGTATGGGGGGGGACCGCACTGAAGCTTTCTTT
TRBJ1-1,TRBV28,NA,NA,CASLGGGASAFF,TGTGCCAGCCTAGGCGGGGGGGCGTCAGCTTTCTTT
TRBJ2-1,TRBV7-6,TRBD1,NA,CASRLQGAVYNEQFF,TGTGCCAGTCGCCTTCAGGGGGCTGTGTACAATGAGCAGTTCTTC
TRBJ2-1,TRBV19,NA,NA,CASRGNNEQFF,TGTGCCAGTAGGGGCAACAATGAGCAGTTCTTC
TRBJ1-1,TRBV7-2,NA,many,CASSWGATEAFF,TGTGCCAGCAGCTGGGGGGCCACTGAAGCTTTCTTT
TRBJ2-1,TRBV5-6,TRBD2,few,CASSFPGLANEQFF,TGTGCCAGCAGCTTCCCGGGACTAGCGAATGAGCAGTTCTTC
TRBJ1-4,TRBV5-1,NA,NA,CASRGRIGEKLFF,TGCGCCAGCAGAGGACGCATTGGCGAAAAACTGTTTTTT
TRBJ2-3,TRBV7-9,NA,NA,CASSLTALSTDTQYF,TGTGCCAGCAGCTTGACAGCCCTTAGCACAGATACGCAGTATTTT
TRBJ1-4,TRBV19,NA,NA,CASSRKVAFSTNEKLFF,TGTGCCAGTAGTAGGAAGGTAGCGTTCTCAACTAATGAAAAACTGTTTTTT
TRBJ2-3,TRBV7-2,NA,NA,CASSSNPGGPYTQYF,TGTGCCAGCAGCTCGAACCCCGGGGGGCCATATACGCAGTATTTT
TRBJ2-7,TRBV15,TRBD2,NA,CATSRDRGGSYEQYF,TGTGCCACCAGCAGAGATCGGGGGGGCTCCTACGAGCAGTACTTC
TRBJ2-5,TRBV7-9,NA,NA,CASSARGVRQETQYF,TGTGCCAGCAGCGCCAGGGGCGTGAGGCAAGAGACCCAGTACTTC
TRBJ1-1,TRBV10-3,NA,NA,CAISESGGEAFF,TGTGCCATCAGTGAGTCGGGAGGGGAAGCTTTCTTT
TRBJ2-3,TRBV4-3,NA,NA,CASSRYSTDTQYF,TGCGCCAGCAGTCGATATAGCACAGATACGCAGTATTTT
TRBJ1-4,TRBV20-1,TRBD1,few,CSARGVGDRGATNEKLFF,TGCAGTGCTAGAGGAGTTGGGGACAGGGGTGCAACTAATGAAAAACTGTTTTTT
TRBJ2-1,TRBV3-1,NA,NA,CASSQPPGAGAPSWEQFF,TGTGCCAGCAGCCAACCTCCTGGGGCAGGGGCACCTTCGTGGGAGCAGTTCTTC
TRBJ2-7,TRBV7-2,TRBD1,NA,CASSLAWVGQGAPGYEQYF,TGTGCCAGCAGCTTAGCATGGGTGGGACAGGGGGCTCCGGGCTACGAGCAGTACTTC
TRBJ1-5,TRBV7-2,NA,NA,CASSLVGGEGNQPQHF,TGTGCCAGCAGCTTAGTTGGGGGCGAGGGCAATCAGCCCCAGCATTTT
TRBJ1-4,TRBV5-1,NA,few,CASSLEEATNEKLFF,TGCGCCAGCAGCTTGGAAGAGGCAACTAATGAAAAACTGTTTTTT
TRBJ2-5,TRBV5-1,NA,few,CASSLGATLQETQYF,TGCGCCAGCAGCTTGGGGGCGACTTTACAAGAGACCCAGTACTTC
TRBJ2-7,TRBV5-6,NA,NA,CASSAPGGDHEQYF,TGTGCCAGCAGCGCCCCTGGTGGGGACCACGAGCAGTACTTC
TRBJ2-3,TRBV3-1,NA,NA,CASSQSVIRTDTQYF,TGTGCCAGCAGCCAATCGGTTATACGCACAGATACGCAGTATTTT
TRBJ2-2,TRBV7-9,NA,many,CASSLASGGPGELFF,TGTGCCAGCAGCTTAGCTAGCGGAGGACCCGGGGAGCTGTTTTTT
TRBJ2-6,TRBV12-3/TRBV12-4,NA,NA,CASSLSYSGANVLTF,TGTGCCAGCAGTTTATCCTACTCTGGGGCCAACGTCCTGACTTTC
TRBJ2-4,TRBV2,NA,few,CASSQGRSNIQYF,TGTGCCAGCAGCCAGGGAAGGTCAAACATTCAGTACTTC
TRBJ2-1,TRBV6-1,TRBD2,many,CASSEGLAGNNEQFF,TGTGCCAGCAGTGAAGGACTAGCGGGGAACAATGAGCAGTTCTTC
TRBJ1-1,TRBV4-2,NA,NA,CASSAREGVVNTESFF,TGTGCCAGCAGCGCCAGGGAGGGCGTGGTGAACACTGAATCTTTCTTT
TRBJ2-2,TRBV7-6,NA,few,CASSSFPAGELFF,TGTGCCAGCAGCTCGTTTCCGGCCGGGGAGCTGTTTTTT
TRBJ2-7,TRBV20-1,NA,NA,CSARVSYEQYF,TGCAGTGCTAGGGTCAGTTACGAGCAGTACTTC
TRBJ1-1,TRBV12-3/TRBV12-4,NA,NA,CASSSLLNTEAFF,TGTGCCAGCAGTTCCCTGTTGAACACTGAAGCTTTCTTT
TRBJ2-1,TRBV7-8,NA,few,CASSHPGLGLFVDEQFF,TGTGCCAGCAGTCACCCAGGCCTTGGACTCTTTGTCGATGAGCAGTTCTTC
TRBJ2-1,TRBV5-6,TRBD2,NA,CASSHAGGSSYNEQFF,TGTGCCAGCAGCCACGCGGGGGGCAGCTCCTACAATGAGCAGTTCTTC
TRBJ1-2,TRBV6-2/TRBV6-3,NA,NA,CASSYLQFYGYTF,TGTGCCAGCAGTTACTTACAGTTTTACGGCTACACCTTC